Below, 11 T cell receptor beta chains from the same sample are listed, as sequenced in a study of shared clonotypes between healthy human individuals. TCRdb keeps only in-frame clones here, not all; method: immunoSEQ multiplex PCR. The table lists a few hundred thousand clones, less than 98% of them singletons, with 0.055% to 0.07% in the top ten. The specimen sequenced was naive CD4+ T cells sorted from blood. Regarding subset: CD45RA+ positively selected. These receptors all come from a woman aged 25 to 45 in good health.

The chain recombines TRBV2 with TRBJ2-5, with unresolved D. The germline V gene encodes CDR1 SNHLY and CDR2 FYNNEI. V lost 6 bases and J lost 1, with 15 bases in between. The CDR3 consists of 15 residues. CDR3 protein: CASRNRRTLQETQYF. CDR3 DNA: TGTGCCAGCAGAAACCGACGGACCCTCCAAGAGACCCAGTACTTC.

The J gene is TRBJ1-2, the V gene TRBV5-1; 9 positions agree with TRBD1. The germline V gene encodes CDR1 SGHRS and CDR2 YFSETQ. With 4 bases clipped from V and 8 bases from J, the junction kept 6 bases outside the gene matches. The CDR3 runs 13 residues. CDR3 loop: CASSTRQGGGYTF. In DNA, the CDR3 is TGCGCCAGCAGCACGAGACAGGGGGGCGGCTACACCTTC. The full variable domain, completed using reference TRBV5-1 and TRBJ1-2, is KAGVTQTPRYLIKTRGQQVTLSCSPISGHRSVSWYQQTPGQGLQFLFEYFSETQRNKGNFPGRFSGRQFSNSRSEMNVSTLELGDSALYLCASSTRQGGGYTFGSGTRLTVV.

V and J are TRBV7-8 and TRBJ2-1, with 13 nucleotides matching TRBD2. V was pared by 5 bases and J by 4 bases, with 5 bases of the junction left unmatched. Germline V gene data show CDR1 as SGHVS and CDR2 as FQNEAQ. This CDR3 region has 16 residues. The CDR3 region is CASSARLAGGYNEQFF. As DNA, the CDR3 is TGTGCCAGCAGCGCCCGACTAGCGGGAGGATACAATGAGCAGTTCTTC.

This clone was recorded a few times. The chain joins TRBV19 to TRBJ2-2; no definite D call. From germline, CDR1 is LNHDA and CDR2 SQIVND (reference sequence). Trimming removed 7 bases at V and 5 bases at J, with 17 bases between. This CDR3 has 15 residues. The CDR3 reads CASTPSLVMTGELFF. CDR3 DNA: TGTGCCAGTACTCCAAGTCTGGTAATGACCGGGGAGCTGTTTTTT.

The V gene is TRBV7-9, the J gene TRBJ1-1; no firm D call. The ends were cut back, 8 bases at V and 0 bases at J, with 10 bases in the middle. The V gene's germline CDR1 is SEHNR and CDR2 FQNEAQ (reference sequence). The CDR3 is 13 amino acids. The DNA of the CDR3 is TGTGCCAGCTGTCCTTCAATGAACACTGAAGCTTTCTTT. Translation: CASCPSMNTEAFF.

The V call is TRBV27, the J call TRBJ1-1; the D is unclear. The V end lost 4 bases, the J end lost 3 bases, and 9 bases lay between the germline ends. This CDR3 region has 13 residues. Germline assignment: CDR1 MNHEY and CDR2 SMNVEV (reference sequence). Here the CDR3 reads CASSSQAYTEAFF. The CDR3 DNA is TGTGCCAGCAGTTCCCAGGCTTACACTGAAGCTTTCTTT.

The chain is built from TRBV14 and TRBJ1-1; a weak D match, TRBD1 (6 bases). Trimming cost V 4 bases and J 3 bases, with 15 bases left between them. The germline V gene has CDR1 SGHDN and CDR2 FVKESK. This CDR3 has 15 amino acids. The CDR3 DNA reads TGTGCCAGCAGCCGAATCGGGGGGCGGTACACTGAAGCTTTCTTT. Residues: CASSRIGGRYTEAFF.

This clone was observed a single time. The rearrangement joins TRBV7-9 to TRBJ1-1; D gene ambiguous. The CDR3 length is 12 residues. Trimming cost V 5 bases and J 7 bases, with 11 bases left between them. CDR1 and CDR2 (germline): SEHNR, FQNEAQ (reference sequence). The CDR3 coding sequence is TGTGCCAGCAGCCGAGGCCGTAATGAAGCTTTCTTT. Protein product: CASSRGRNEAFF.

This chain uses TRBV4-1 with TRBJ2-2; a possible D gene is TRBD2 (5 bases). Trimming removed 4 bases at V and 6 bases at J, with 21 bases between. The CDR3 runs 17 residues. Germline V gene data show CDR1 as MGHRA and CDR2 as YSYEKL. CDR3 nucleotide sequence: TGCGCCAGCAGCCGTGAGGCGTCGTCTTCGGGGTCCGGGGAGCTGTTTTTT. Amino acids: CASSREASSSGSGELFF.

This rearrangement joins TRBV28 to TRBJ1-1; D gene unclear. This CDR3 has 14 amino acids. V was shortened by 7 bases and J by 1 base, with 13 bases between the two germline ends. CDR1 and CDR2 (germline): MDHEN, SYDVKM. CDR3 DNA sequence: TGTGCCAGCAAGCCCTCCAACTCGAACACTGAAGCTTTCTTT. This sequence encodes CASKPSNSNTEAFF. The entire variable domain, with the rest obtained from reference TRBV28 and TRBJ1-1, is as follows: DVKVTQSSRYLVKRTGEKVFLECVQDMDHENMFWYRQDPGLGLRLIYFSYDVKMKEKGDIPEGYSVSREKKERFSLILESASTNQTSMYLCASKPSNSNTEAFFGQGTRLTVV.

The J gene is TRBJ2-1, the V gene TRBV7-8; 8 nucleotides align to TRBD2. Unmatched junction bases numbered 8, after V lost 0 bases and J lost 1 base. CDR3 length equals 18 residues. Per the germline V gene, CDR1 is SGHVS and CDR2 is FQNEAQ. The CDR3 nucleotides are TGTGCCAGCAGCTTAGCGCATCGAGCGGGAGCGTCCTACAATGAGCAGTTCTTC. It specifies CASSLAHRAGASYNEQFF.